This TCR beta chain was recovered during a study of cytomegalovirus exposure and HLA in healthy donors (dated by TCRdb to 2016 to 2017). General notes on the study: An earlier analysis of roughly 500 of the donors reported 276 Gb of sequence data and 117 million unique TCR beta sequences obtained from around 170 million T cells. Roughly 310 gigabases of sequencing data and approximately 85 million unique TCR sequences were included in an early release covering 550 to 800 HLA-typed donors. Of the roughly 390 genotyped donors, approximately 83% fell in the genetic ancestry cluster associated with self-reported Caucasian donors. The aim of the study was to test whether cataloging public T cell receptors could identify signatures of past pathogen exposure. The T cell repertoires of 670 or so subjects were profiled by immunosequencing and related to cytomegalovirus serostatus. A separate validation cohort of 90 to 150 different subjects was used in addition to the roughly 720-subject first cohort. To predict cytomegalovirus infection status, the study combined high-throughput TCR immunosequencing, statistical association of individual TCRs with disease status, and machine learning. A later analysis re-examined previously published TCR beta repertoires from several hundred donors and added high-resolution HLA genotyping to investigate patterns of TCR occurrence. Rather than drawing on any new phenotypic data, the later analysis identified candidate immune exposures from TCR beta sequences and the way those sequences occurred across donors. To decide whether each TCR beta V gene segment behaved as functional or pseudogenic, an earlier analysis of some 580 of the donors relied on high-throughput TCR beta sequencing. Alongside the repertoire data, information on donor age, sex, ethnicity and CMV serostatus was compiled. Genome-wide SNP genotypes for about 65% of the 666 donors were used in a later genetic analysis, which treated that subset as a discovery cohort. Every repertoire in the discovery cohort had been generated on one and the same sequencing platform. Class I and class II HLA loci were covered by the typing at four-digit resolution. Typing coverage differed by locus: A, B, C, DRB1 and DQB1 were typed in roughly 620-630 donors, DQA1 in approximately 520, DPA1 in 600 to 610, and DPB1 in just under 480. Because of strong linkage in the cohort, five DR-DQ haplotypes were treated as single units for association and clustering. Among 398 genotyped donors of the cohort, an average of roughly 230,000 unique TCR beta nucleotide sequences was sequenced per donor, of which about 19% were non-productive.

Points on this clone: This clone's antigen is unknown. There are no base qualities to consult, and no much larger clone falls within one base.

Library creation used the immunoSEQ multiplex PCR assay. For the multiplex PCR, a mixture combining 60 forward primers for TCR Vbeta segments and 13 reverse primers for TCR Jbeta segments was used. A multiplex PCR assay on genomic DNA amplified the CDR3 region of rearranged TCR beta genes. The Illumina HiSeq System was used to sequence the amplified TCR beta libraries as 87-base-pair reads. The paper's processing steps were these. Across the 700 or so repertoires, a later analysis counted around 80 million unique TCR beta chains, roughly 11 million of which were shared by at least two donors. Raw reads were error-corrected and collapsed into unique sequences by a nearest-neighbor algorithm in which closely related sequences were merged to remove PCR and sequencing errors. Alignment of CDR3 sequences to IMGT reference sequences was used to assign V, D and J gene segments. For a sequence to be retained, at least a six-nucleotide match to both a V gene segment and a J gene segment was required. A rearrangement counted as productive if the CDR3 had no stop codons and remained in frame with V and J, and every other rearrangement counted as non-productive. Following IMGT convention, CDR3 was defined as the stretch from the second conserved V-encoded cysteine up to the conserved J-encoded phenylalanine. The earlier analysis of about 590 of the donors excluded sequences that lacked an unambiguous match to a single V gene segment. An earlier analysis of 587 of the donors called V segments functional above 56.7% productive rearrangements and segregating when the between-donor standard deviation exceeded 5%. A statistical classification framework was built to diagnose cytomegalovirus status from the catalog of TCR beta chain sequences. In a later analysis, V and J genes were assigned by comparing TCR nucleotide sequences against IMGT/GENE-DB human TR gene sequences. Using the TCRdist pipeline, a later analysis assigned CDR3 sequences along with most-parsimonious VDJ recombination scenarios. A later analysis defined each TCR beta chain by its CDR3 amino acid sequence plus V-gene family, and excluded reads lacking a unique V-gene family. A later analysis removed 550 to 700 highly shared, low-generation-probability nucleotide sequences to deal with suspected cross-contamination and a sequencing artifact. In a later analysis, a clonal expansion index was calculated for each public chain from normalized within-repertoire ranks of inferred template counts. Generation probabilities in a later analysis came from a VDJ recombination model fitted to out-of-frame rearrangements, and those results were checked against IGoR. In a later analysis, TCR-TCR, TCR-HLA and TCR-CMV co-occurrence was scored with hypergeometric tests, and a repertoire-size bias correction was applied to TCR pairs. False discovery rates were estimated in a later analysis by permuting HLA or CMV assignments 20 times. A later analysis grouped co-occurring TCRs with DBSCAN, adding TCRdist sequence similarity when clustering within HLA-allele-positive subsets. For co-occurrence clustering, repertoires with fewer than 30,000 or more than 120,000 public chains were excluded, along with roughly 5 repertoires with anomalous nucleotide sharing. Here the immuneACCESS table is served through TCRdb, limited to in-frame sequences with V and J called. Missing clones are a known gap in these copies; in checked studies unresolved V genes cover under half, and the rest lacks a known reason. For V, J and clone size, that table is used; D and trimming come from the DNA. In all, the sample holds around 200,000 clones, and over 75% of those were seen once. The ten top clones hold around 3.2% of the sample.

V sheds 7 bases and J sheds 4 bases, leaving 11 bases between their ends. Spanning cysteine to phenylalanine, the CDR3 consists of 11 amino acids. Only the CDR3 part of the read is kept: 33 bases, read in frame from the first base. The germline V gene yields SQVTM for CDR1 and ANQGSEA for CDR2. General study outcomes and caveats: Compared with the 666-donor mean, donors in an Asian-associated ancestry cluster had fewer N-insertions in productive TCRs, according to a later genetic analysis. Specific HLA alleles were associated with roughly 17,000 TCR beta sequences at a false discovery rate of 0.05 in a later analysis. V-gene and J-gene trimming of TCR beta chains was associated with a missense DCLRE1C variant in a later genetic analysis, and the association was replicated in an independent cohort. The earlier analysis of approximately 590 of the donors excluded approximately 15 rarely observed V segments, including chromosome 9 orphons, because counts were too low. The authors suggested that the approach could potentially be extended to other disease states and immunological phenotypes. In this cohort, only TCR beta chains were sequenced, and detectable features were limited by the absence of alpha or paired-chain data. Across donors, most TCR sequences were observed very rarely, whereas some public TCRs were present in many individuals. The classifier was reported to diagnose cytomegalovirus status with high specificity and sensitivity in both the original cohort and the validation cohort. Several of the top co-occurrence clusters appeared to be linked to parvovirus B19, influenza, CMV and Epstein-Barr virus, according to a later analysis. When HLA alleles, especially DR and DQ, strongly co-occurred, TCR associations were difficult to assign to individual alleles. Because HLA typing was unavailable for some donors at each locus, only the typed subset was used in association tests. Sequencing depth was assumed to be roughly uniform across donors in the presence/absence analyses, though that assumption may not hold. According to a later analysis, TCR association rates differed among HLA loci, with DRB1 alleles showing the most associated TCRs and HLA-C alleles showing the fewest. A cluster of highly shared sequence variants was judged likely to be a technical artifact of the sequencing pipeline. In vitro tests confirmed that a few of the cytomegalovirus-associated TCR beta chains recognize cytomegalovirus antigens. Because the 87-base-pair reads could not distinguish some IMGT-functional V segments, including TRBV6-2 and TRBV6-3, those segments were excluded. Compared with equally common non-associated chains, HLA-associated TCR beta chains in a later analysis were more clonally expanded and had lower generation probabilities. The only immune exposure information available for the cohort was CMV serostatus. The study gave a list of 150 to 200 TCR beta chains associated with cytomegalovirus. Broadly in line with IMGT annotations, most TCR beta V segments showed up in productive rearrangements about 87% or about 30% of the time in an earlier analysis of 587 of the donors. According to a later analysis, most CMV-associated TCR beta chains appeared to be HLA-restricted, and the HLA associations seemed to be driven largely by CMV exposure. Correlated functional status among segregating V segments might be attributable to linkage disequilibrium, but an unknown experimental factor could not be ruled out. A further reported finding was that TCR beta sequences accurately predicted the HLA-A and HLA-B alleles for most subjects in the first cohort.

The cohort consisted of hundreds of healthy bone marrow donors. Cohort members were all nominally healthy when sampled, although unrecorded immune exposures were likely present. The donor tested CMV seronegative and was one of the 352 seronegative cohort members. A peripheral blood sample was provided by each donor, and peripheral blood mononuclear cells were used for TCR beta sequencing. The Qiagen DNeasy Blood Extraction Kit was used to extract genomic DNA from the blood cell samples. The chain is assembled from TRBV29-1 and TRBJ2-7; possibly the D gene is TRBD1, per 6 matching bases. Sequencing was carried out using PBMCs. The sequence derives from a female donor in good health and CMV-seronegative. This receptor carries the CDR3 CSAGQTYEQYF. The DNA sequence reads TGCAGCGCTGGACAGACTTACGAGCAGTACTTC.